The 8 T cell receptor beta chains below were found in one sample sequenced in a study of regulatory T cells in long-lasting Graves disease. Both iRepertoire HTBI primers and Arm-PCR of CDR3 regions were used to build the TCR beta libraries. TCRdb ran MiXCR on the multiplex PCR reads and lists one entry per CDR3 protein. The data contain 310,000 or so distinct CDR3 sequences, 20% to 25% of them singletons. Time point reported: persistent/refractory GD, antithyroid drugs over 5 years with positive TRAb. RNA from PBMCs was the source of the TCR library. The sample consisted of peripheral blood mononuclear cells (PBMCs), taken when the disease was refractory, from a patient treated with antithyroid drugs. These receptors were obtained from a female donor with Graves disease.

In this sample, this clonotype turned up a few times. The chain has TRBV7-2 and TRBJ2-5; 7 positions match TRBD2. Germline V gives CDR1 SGHTA, CDR2 FQGNSA. The V segment lost 4 bases and the J segment 3 bases; nucleotides outside the gene matches: 5. The CDR3 extends over 14 amino acids. In DNA form, the CDR3 reads TGTGCCAGCAGCTCCGCTAGCGGTAAAGAGACCCAGTACTTC. Translation gives CASSSASGKETQYF.

This clonotype was detected only a few times. A much larger clone sits a single nucleotide away, making a read error possible. This rearrangement joins TRBV2 to TRBJ1-2; D call uncertain. This CDR3 region has 11 residues. Per germline, CDR1 SNHLY and CDR2 FYNNEI. This CDR3 is CASRHPYGCTF. The CDR3 DNA reads TGTGCCAGCAGGCATCCATATGGCTGCACCTTC.

This clonotype has just a few counts. V and J are TRBV7-4 and TRBJ2-7; D is uncertain. The CDR3 spans 14 residues. Trimming pared 5 bases from V and 2 bases from J, leaving 13 bases between. Germline assignment: CDR1 SGHVT and CDR2 SQSDAQ. Here the CDR3 reads CASSPDHHPYEQYF. CDR3 nucleotide sequence: TGTGCCAGCAGCCCGGACCACCACCCCTACGAGCAGTACTTC. The whole variable domain, remainder taken from reference TRBV7-4 and TRBJ2-7, is GAGVSQSPRYKVAKRGRDVALRCDSISGHVTLYWYRQTLGQGSEVLTYSQSDAQRDKSGRPSGRFSAERPERSVSTLKIQRTEQGDSAVYLCASSPDHHPYEQYFGPGTRLTVT.

Only a few counts were recorded for this clonotype. This chain connects TRBV6-2 or TRBV6-3 to TRBJ2-5; D unresolved. From germline, CDR1 is MNHEY and CDR2 SVGEGT. This CDR3 is built from 16 residues. V was shortened by 2 bases and J by 0 bases, with 13 bases between the two germline ends. This chain's CDR3 is CASSYGVWADQETQYF. CDR3 DNA: TGTGCCAGCAGTTACGGAGTCTGGGCAGACCAAGAGACCCAGTACTTC.

This clonotype has a count of ten or more. The chain is built from TRBV28 and TRBJ2-7, with 8 bases matching TRBD2. CDR1 and CDR2 from the germline V gene are MDHEN and SYDVKM. V lost 3 bases, J lost 0 bases, and 1 base stayed unmatched. This CDR3 contains 14 residues. CDR3 DNA sequence: TGTGCCAGCAGTTTTAGCGGGGCCTCCTACGAGCAGTACTTC. Encoded protein: CASSFSGASYEQYF.

This clonotype was recorded many times. The chain carries TRBV11-2 and TRBJ1-1; TRBD1 might be the D (5 bases). Germline assignment: CDR1 SGHAT and CDR2 FQNNGV. V was cut by 1 base and J by 0 bases, with 12 bases left in between. The CDR3 extends over 16 amino acids. In DNA form, the CDR3 reads TGTGCCAGCAGCTTAGTCCCAGGGCTCATGAACACTGAAGCTTTCTTT. Translated: CASSLVPGLMNTEAFF.

This clonotype was observed a few times. The gene calls are TRBV7-9 and TRBJ1-6, with D perhaps matching TRBD1 (5 bases). The CDR3 totals 16 residues. Trimming removed 5 bases at V and 4 bases at J, with 15 bases between. Germline V gives CDR1 SEHNR, CDR2 FQNEAQ (reference sequence). Here the CDR3 DNA reads TGTGCCAGCAGCCCCTCCCCGGGACCTTATAATTCACCCCTCCACTTT. The encoded protein is CASSPSPGPYNSPLHF. The variable domain in full, completed from reference TRBV7-9 and TRBJ1-6, reads DTGVSQNPRHKITKRGQNVTFRCDPISEHNRLYWYRQTLGQGPEFLTYFQNEAQLEKSRLLSDRFSAERPKGSFSTLEIQRTEQGDSAMYLCASSPSPGPYNSPLHFGNGTRLTVT.

This clonotype was counted at least ten times. The chain is built from TRBV12-3 or TRBV12-4 and TRBJ1-1; TRBD1 agrees at 10 bases. The CDR3 length is 14 residues. V dropped 5 bases and J dropped 3; count of bases not matched to a gene: 3. CDR3 DNA: TGTGCCAGCAGTCCTGGACAGGGGGACACTGAAGCTTTCTTT. Translation gives CASSPGQGDTEAFF.